Each of the 14 T cell receptor beta chains below was sequenced from the same sample in a study of brain T cells in children with intractable seizures. Clones were sequenced by immunoSEQ multiplex PCR, and TCRdb holds only the in-frame ones, with some missing. The sample has around 70,000 clones, about 92% seen once; the top ten hold more than 1.5%. The sequencing here drew on peripheral blood, taken at surgery. The receptor source for this set is a boy under three years old with tuberous sclerosis and intractable seizures.

The CDR3 here is CASSLLATGDTEAFF. The CDR3 DNA follows: TGTGCCAGCAGCTTGCTCGCGACGGGGGACACTGAAGCTTTCTTT. The chain uses TRBV5-4 and TRBJ1-1; tentative D call: TRBD1 (5 bases). V lost 1 base and J 3 bases, leaving 13 bases between the germline ends. CDR3 length: 15 residues. Germline V gene lookup returns CDR1 SGHNT and CDR2 YYREEE (reference sequence).

The chain has TRBV9 and TRBJ1-2; D is perhaps TRBD1 (5 bases). This CDR3 comprises 15 residues. Germline lookup yields CDR1 SGDLS and CDR2 YYNGEE. Trimming cost V 0 bases and J 7 bases, with 16 bases left between them. The CDR3 nucleotides read TGTGCCAGCAGCGTAGGGAGCCCGCAGGGAAGTGGCTACACCTTC. Amino acid sequence: CASSVGSPQGSGYTF.

The rearrangement links TRBV11-2 to TRBJ1-1, with a weak D call TRBD1 (6 bases). Germline loops: CDR1 SGHAT, CDR2 FQNNGV. V was shortened by 1 base and J by 2 bases, with 14 bases between the two germline ends. The CDR3 covers 16 residues. The CDR3 region has the DNA TGTGCCAGCAGCTTAGTAGGACCGGGGGCTAACACTGAAGCTTTCTTT. Amino acids: CASSLVGPGANTEAFF. Looking up the rest from reference TRBV11-2 and TRBJ1-1 gives the full variable domain: EAGVAQSPRYKIIEKRQSVAFWCNPISGHATLYWYQQILGQGPKLLIQFQNNGVVDDSQLPKDRFSAERLKGVDSTLKIQPAKLEDSAVYLCASSLVGPGANTEAFFGQGTRLTVV.

The V and J genes are TRBV9 and TRBJ2-2; 10 bases map to TRBD2. This CDR3 spans 17 amino acids. Losses at the gene ends were 0 bases for V and 5 bases for J; bases not matched to a gene: 7. Germline CDR1 reads SGDLS; CDR2 reads YYNGEE. CDR3 in DNA: TGTGCCAGCAGCGTAGATGTGGCTAGCGGGAGAACCGGGGAGCTGTTTTTT. It yields the protein CASSVDVASGRTGELFF. The entire variable domain, with the rest obtained from reference TRBV9 and TRBJ2-2, is as follows: DSGVTQTPKHLITATGQRVTLRCSPRSGDLSVYWYQQSLDQGLQFLIQYYNGEERAKGNILERFSAQQFPDLHSELNLSSLELGDSALYFCASSVDVASGRTGELFFGEGSRLTVL.

DNA of the CDR3: TGTGCCAGTAGTTCAGGGTTCGCTGAAGCTTTCTTT. It encodes CASSSGFAEAFF. The chain links TRBV19 to TRBJ1-1, with TRBD1 as a possible D gene (5 bases). The CDR3 runs to 12 residues. Germline CDR1 is LNHDA and CDR2 is SQIVND (reference sequence). V was shortened by 5 bases and J by 6 bases, with 10 bases between the two germline ends.

The chain joins TRBV4-2 to TRBJ1-6, with TRBD1 matching over 9 bases. Per germline, CDR1 LGHNA and CDR2 YNFKEQ. Unmatched junction bases numbered 14, after V lost 1 base and J lost 7 bases. The CDR3 is made up of 19 amino acids. CDR3 nucleotide sequence: TGTGCCAGCAGCCAAGTGGGGACAGGGACTCGCCCACGCAATTCACCCCTCCACTTT. This translates into CASSQVGTGTRPRNSPLHF.

The chain recombines TRBV3-1 (or the pseudogene TRBV3-2) with TRBJ2-1; the D is unclear. CDR3 length: 15 residues. Germline V gene data show CDR1 as LGHDT and CDR2 as YNNKEL (reference sequence). With 4 bases removed from V and 0 bases from J, the gap between germline ends came to 10 bases. CDR3 DNA sequence: TGTGCCAGCAGCCCGAACATGTTCTCCTACAATGAGCAGTTCTTC. Translating it yields CASSPNMFSYNEQFF.

The chain employs TRBV4-1 and TRBJ1-1; D remains ambiguous. V gave up 2 bases and J gave up 1 base, with 8 bases separating them. This CDR3 region has 14 residues. Germline CDR1 reads MGHRA; CDR2 reads YSYEKL. The CDR3 region is CASSQRVENTEAFF. The CDR3 nucleotides are TGCGCCAGCAGCCAACGGGTTGAGAACACTGAAGCTTTCTTT.

The CDR3 region is CASSLIDSVMETQYF. CDR3 sequence (DNA): TGTGCCAGCAGCTTGATCGATTCTGTAATGGAGACCCAGTACTTC. The chain combines TRBV11-1 with TRBJ2-5, with D uncertain. CDR1 is SGHAT and CDR2 is FQDESV in the germline V gene (reference sequence). The CDR3 contains 15 residues. The V gene lost 3 bases and the J gene lost 5 bases, with 16 bases spanning the gap.

The chain carries TRBV27 and TRBJ2-7; 7 bases line up with TRBD1. CDR1 and CDR2 (germline): MNHEY, SMNVEV (reference sequence). This CDR3 comprises 13 residues. Trimming cost V 6 bases and J 4 bases; bases outside gene matches: 6. The CDR3 reads CASSPGTAYEQYF. The CDR3 nucleotides are TGTGCCAGCAGCCCCGGGACAGCGTACGAGCAGTACTTC.

This chain joins TRBV6-1 and TRBJ2-7; TRBD1 matches 8 bases. The V segment lost 2 bases and the J segment 0 bases; nucleotides outside the gene matches: 3. CDR3 length: 15 amino acids. CDR1 MNHNS and CDR2 SASEGT come from the germline V gene. The CDR3 spells CASSELTGGSYEQYF. CDR3 DNA sequence: TGTGCCAGCAGTGAACTTACAGGGGGCTCCTACGAGCAGTACTTC.

The chain joins TRBV9 to TRBJ1-1; 7 positions agree with TRBD1. Germline trimming cut 3 bases from V and 4 bases from J; bases unmatched to any gene: 3. The V gene's germline CDR1 is SGDLS and CDR2 YYNGEE. The CDR3 consists of 13 residues. The CDR3 coding sequence is TGTGCCAGCAGCGAAGCAGGGGGCACTGAAGCTTTCTTT. It codes for CASSEAGGTEAFF.

V usage is TRBV6-5 and J usage is TRBJ2-7, with TRBD1 matching 10 bases. The V and J ends lost 3 bases and 7 bases, in that order; junction bases with no gene match: 6. The germline gives CDR1 MNHEY, CDR2 SVGAGI. The CDR3 length is 14 residues. Here the CDR3 reads CASSYGTGAREQYF. CDR3 coding DNA: TGTGCCAGCAGTTATGGGACAGGGGCGAGAGAGCAGTACTTC.

The chain joins TRBV6-5 to TRBJ1-5; TRBD1 agrees at 8 bases. From germline, CDR1 is MNHEY and CDR2 SVGAGI. The CDR3 loop spans 15 amino acids. V lost 5 bases to trimming and J lost 3 bases; unmatched junction nucleotides: 6. In nucleotides, the CDR3 is TGTGCCAGCAGTAAGGGACAGGCCCCCAATCAGCCCCAGCATTTT. Translation: CASSKGQAPNQPQHF.